The 2 T cell receptor beta chains presented below share a single source sample, sequenced in a study of cytomegalovirus exposure and HLA in healthy donors (dated by TCRdb to about 2017). Library preparation employed the immunoSEQ multiplex PCR assay. The multiplex PCR relied on a mix of 60 forward primers for TCR Vbeta segments and 13 reverse primers for TCR Jbeta segments. Drawn from immuneACCESS, this table holds only the in-frame rearrangements with V and J called that TCRdb kept. Clones are partly lost; checked studies trace under half to an unresolved V gene and leave the rest unexplained. This sample lists about 95,000 clones; approximately 81% were detected once. The ten most abundant clones make up 4.1% of the sample. Sequencing was carried out using PBMCs. All receptors come from a woman between 35 and 50 years old in good health and CMV-seropositive.

The chain recombines TRBV6-1 with TRBJ1-4; TRBD1 matches 8 bases. This CDR3 is built from 17 residues. Germline V gene sequence: CDR1 MNHNS, CDR2 SASEGT. V trimming: 2 bases; J trimming: 5 bases; junction bases outside the gene matches: 10. CDR3 residues: CASSELETGVGNEKLFF. The CDR3 bases are TGTGCCAGCAGTGAATTAGAGACAGGGGTTGGAAATGAAAAACTGTTTTTT.

The gene calls are TRBV7-2 and TRBJ2-7; 8 bases line up with TRBD1. Germline-derived CDR1 and CDR2 are SGHTA and FQGNSA. Losses at the gene ends were 5 bases for V and 5 bases for J; bases not matched to a gene: 11. This CDR3 is built from 15 residues. The CDR3 DNA follows: TGTGCCAGCAGCACCGCGGACAGGGCGTTGGACGAGCAGTACTTC. Protein product: CASSTADRALDEQYF. The full variable domain, in which reference TRBV7-2 and TRBJ2-7 provide the parts outside the CDR3, is GAGVSQSPSNKVTEKGKDVELRCDPISGHTALYWYRQSLGQGLEFLIYFQGNSAPDKSGLPSDRFSAERTGGSVSTLTIQRTQQEDSAVYLCASSTADRALDEQYFGPGTRLTVT.